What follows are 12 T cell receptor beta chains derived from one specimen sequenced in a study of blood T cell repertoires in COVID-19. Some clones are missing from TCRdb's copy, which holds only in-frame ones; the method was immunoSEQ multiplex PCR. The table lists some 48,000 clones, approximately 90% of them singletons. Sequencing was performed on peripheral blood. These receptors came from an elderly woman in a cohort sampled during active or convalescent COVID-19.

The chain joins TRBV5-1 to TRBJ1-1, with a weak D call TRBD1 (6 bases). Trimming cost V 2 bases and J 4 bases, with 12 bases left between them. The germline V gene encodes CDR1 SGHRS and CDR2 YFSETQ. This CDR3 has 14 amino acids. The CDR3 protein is CASSFLQGATEAFF. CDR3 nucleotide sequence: TGCGCCAGCAGCTTCTTACAGGGAGCCACTGAAGCTTTCTTT.

CDR3 protein: CASSPQTGGNQPQHF. CDR3 coding DNA: TGTGCCAGCAGCCCGCAGACAGGGGGTAATCAGCCCCAGCATTTT. V is TRBV7-2 and J is TRBJ1-5; 9 bases map to TRBD1. Losses at the gene ends were 5 bases for V and 4 bases for J; bases not matched to a gene: 6. The CDR3 length is 15 residues. Germline loops: CDR1 SGHTA, CDR2 FQGNSA.

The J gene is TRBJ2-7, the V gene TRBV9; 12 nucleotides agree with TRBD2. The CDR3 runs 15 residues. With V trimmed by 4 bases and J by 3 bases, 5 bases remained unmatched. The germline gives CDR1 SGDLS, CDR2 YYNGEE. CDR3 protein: CASSPRTSGNYEQYF. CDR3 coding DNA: TGTGCCAGCAGCCCCCGGACTAGCGGGAACTACGAGCAGTACTTC.

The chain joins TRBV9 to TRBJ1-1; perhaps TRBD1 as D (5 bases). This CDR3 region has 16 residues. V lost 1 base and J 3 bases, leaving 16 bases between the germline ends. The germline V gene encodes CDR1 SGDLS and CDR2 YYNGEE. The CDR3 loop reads CASSVSAGQGDTEAFF. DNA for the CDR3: TGTGCCAGCAGCGTATCGGCAGGCCAAGGGGACACTGAAGCTTTCTTT.

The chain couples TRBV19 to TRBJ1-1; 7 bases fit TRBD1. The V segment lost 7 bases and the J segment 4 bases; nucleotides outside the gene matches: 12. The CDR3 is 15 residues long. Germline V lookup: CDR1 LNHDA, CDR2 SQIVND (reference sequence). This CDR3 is CASMSTGVGGTEAFF. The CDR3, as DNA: TGTGCCAGTATGTCCACAGGGGTTGGAGGCACTGAAGCTTTCTTT.

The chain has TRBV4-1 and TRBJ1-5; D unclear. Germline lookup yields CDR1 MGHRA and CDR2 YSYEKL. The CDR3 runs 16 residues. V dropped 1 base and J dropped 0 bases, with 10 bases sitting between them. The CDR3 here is CASSQGTVYSNQPQHF. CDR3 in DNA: TGCGCCAGCAGCCAAGGCACAGTGTATAGCAATCAGCCCCAGCATTTT.

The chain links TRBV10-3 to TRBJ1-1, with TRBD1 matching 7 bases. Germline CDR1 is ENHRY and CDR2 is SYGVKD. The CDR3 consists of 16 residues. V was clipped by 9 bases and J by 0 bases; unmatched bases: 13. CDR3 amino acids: CAIKQGQGGLNTEAFF. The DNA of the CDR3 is TGTGCCATAAAGCAGGGTCAGGGGGGCTTGAACACTGAAGCTTTCTTT.

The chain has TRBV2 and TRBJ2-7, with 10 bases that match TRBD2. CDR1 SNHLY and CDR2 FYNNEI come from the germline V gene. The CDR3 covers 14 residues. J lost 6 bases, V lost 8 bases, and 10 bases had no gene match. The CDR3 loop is CASGGSSGRGEQYF. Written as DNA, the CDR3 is TGTGCCAGCGGGGGGTCTAGCGGGAGAGGCGAGCAGTACTTC.

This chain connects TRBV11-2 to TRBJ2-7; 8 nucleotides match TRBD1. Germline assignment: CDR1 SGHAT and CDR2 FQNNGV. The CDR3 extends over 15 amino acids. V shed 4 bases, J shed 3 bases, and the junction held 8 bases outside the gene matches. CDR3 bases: TGTGCCAGCAGCTACCACGGACAGGGTCGCTACGAGCAGTACTTC. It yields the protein CASSYHGQGRYEQYF.

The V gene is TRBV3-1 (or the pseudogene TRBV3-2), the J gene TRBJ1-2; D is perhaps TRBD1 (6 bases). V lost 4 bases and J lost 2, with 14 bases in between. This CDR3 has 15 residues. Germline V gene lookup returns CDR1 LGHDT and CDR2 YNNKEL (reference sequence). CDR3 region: CASSRLLQGNYGYTF. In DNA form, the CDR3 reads TGTGCCAGCAGCCGCCTCCTACAGGGAAACTATGGCTACACCTTC.

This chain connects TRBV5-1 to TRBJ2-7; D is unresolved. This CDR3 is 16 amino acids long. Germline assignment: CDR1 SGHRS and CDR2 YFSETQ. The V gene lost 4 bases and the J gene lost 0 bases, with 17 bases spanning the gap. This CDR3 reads CASSKYTVPSSYEQYF. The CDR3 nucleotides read TGCGCCAGCAGCAAATATACAGTGCCCAGCTCCTACGAGCAGTACTTC.

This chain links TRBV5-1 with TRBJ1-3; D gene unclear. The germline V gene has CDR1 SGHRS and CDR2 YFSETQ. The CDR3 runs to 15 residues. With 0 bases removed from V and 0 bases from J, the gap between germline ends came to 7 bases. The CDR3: CASSLAVSSGNTIYF. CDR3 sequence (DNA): TGCGCCAGCAGCTTGGCGGTGAGCTCTGGAAACACCATATATTTT.